The subject of this entry is one T cell receptor beta chain. The antigen remains undetermined. These data are taken from a study of cytomegalovirus exposure and HLA in healthy donors. Study-wide findings and caveats: TCR beta chains numbering 150 to 200 were designated cytomegalovirus-associated. An analysis that was carried out later associated approximately 15,000 TCR beta sequences with HLA alleles at 0.05 false discovery rate. A later analysis linked a missense variant in DCLRE1C to the trimming of TCR beta V and J genes. Later analysis suggested most CMV-associated TCR beta chains were HLA-restricted.

Losses at the gene ends were 3 bases for V and 4 bases for J; bases not matched to a gene: 8. The CDR3 sequence is 16 residues long. In germline, CDR1 is MNHNS, CDR2 SASEGT. PCR amplification relied on 60 Vbeta primers (plus 13 Jbeta primers). Data came from immunoSEQ multiplex PCR; TCRdb stores just in-frame clones and leaves some out. This table holds about 110,000 clones, about 75% found once. The rearrangement uses TRBV6-1 and TRBJ2-1, with TRBD2 matching over 8 bases. Sequenced: PBMCs. This clonotype was sampled from a man aged 35-49 years in good health and CMV-seronegative. The CDR3 protein is CASSEVGGAPYNEQFF. The CDR3 nucleotides read TGTGCCAGCAGTGAGGTCGGGGGGGCCCCTTACAATGAGCAGTTCTTC.